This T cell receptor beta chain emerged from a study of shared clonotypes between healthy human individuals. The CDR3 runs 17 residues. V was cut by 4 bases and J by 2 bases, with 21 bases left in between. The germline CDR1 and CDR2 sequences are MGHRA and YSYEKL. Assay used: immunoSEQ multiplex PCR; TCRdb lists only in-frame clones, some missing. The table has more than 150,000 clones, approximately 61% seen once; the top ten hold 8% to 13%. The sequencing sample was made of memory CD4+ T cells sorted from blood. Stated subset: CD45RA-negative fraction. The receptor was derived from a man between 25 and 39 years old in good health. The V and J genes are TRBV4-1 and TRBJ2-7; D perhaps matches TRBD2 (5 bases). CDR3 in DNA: TGCGCCAGCAGCCGAGGAACCGGGGAGAGTGAGGCCTACGAGCAGTACTTC. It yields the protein CASSRGTGESEAYEQYF.